This T cell receptor (beta chain) was retrieved from a study of shared clonotypes between healthy human individuals. The study, taken as a whole, reports: How much donors shared clonotypes was expected to be affected by sequencing depth.

Each donor was a Caucasian adult residing in Nashville, Tennessee. The CDR3 has 13 residues. Deletions cut 0 bases from V and 3 bases from J, with 4 bases between. The germline V gene encodes CDR1 SGHRS and CDR2 YFSETQ. On this clone itself: Its antigen is not known. The sample holds other DNA sequences that translate to the same CDR3.

Only in-frame clones appear in the TCRdb table, and some are missing; sequencing was by immunoSEQ multiplex PCR. The repertoire holds some 2,100,000 clones, with approximately 96% as singletons. Sequences were obtained from naive CD4+ T cells sorted from blood. Subset reported: CD45RA+ positively selected. The sequence derives from a young man in good health. The chain has TRBV5-1 and TRBJ1-3; D ambiguous. The CDR3 loop reads CASSLGYGNTIYF. Here the CDR3 DNA reads TGCGCCAGCAGCTTGGGTTATGGAAACACCATATATTTT.